Given below is one T cell receptor beta chain in context. Its target is unknown. These data belong to a study of cytomegalovirus exposure and HLA in healthy donors. General study results and limits: HLA-A and HLA-B allele assignments for most subjects were reportedly predicted accurately using TCR beta sequences. A highly shared variant cluster was judged a likely technical artifact. In presence/absence analyses, roughly uniform sequencing depth across donors was assumed.

V was trimmed by 1 base and J by 4 bases, leaving 13 bases between them. Germline V lookup: CDR1 SGHTA, CDR2 FQGNSA. This CDR3 region has 15 residues. PCR involved 60 Vbeta and 13 Jbeta primers. The assay was immunoSEQ multiplex PCR, and TCRdb's table has in-frame clones only and misses some. The sample yields around 120,000 clones, under 90% seen once. The rearrangement joins TRBV7-2 to TRBJ1-2, with D possibly TRBD1 on 5 matching bases. The TCR was taken from a man between 18 and 29 years old in good health and CMV-seronegative. The sample taken for sequencing was PBMCs. The CDR3 region has the DNA TGTGCCAGCAGCTTAGTACTGGACACCTCCTATGGCTACACCTTC. Amino acid sequence: CASSLVLDTSYGYTF.